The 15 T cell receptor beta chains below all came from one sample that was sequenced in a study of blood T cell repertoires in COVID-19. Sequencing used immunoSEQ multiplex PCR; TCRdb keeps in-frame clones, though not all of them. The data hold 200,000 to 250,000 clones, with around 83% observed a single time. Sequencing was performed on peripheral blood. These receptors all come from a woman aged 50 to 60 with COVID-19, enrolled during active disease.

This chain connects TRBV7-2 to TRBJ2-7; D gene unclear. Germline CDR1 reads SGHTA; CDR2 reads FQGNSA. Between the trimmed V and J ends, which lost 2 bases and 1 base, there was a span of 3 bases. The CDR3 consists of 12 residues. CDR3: CASSLISYEQYF. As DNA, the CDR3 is TGTGCCAGCAGCTTAATATCCTACGAGCAGTACTTC.

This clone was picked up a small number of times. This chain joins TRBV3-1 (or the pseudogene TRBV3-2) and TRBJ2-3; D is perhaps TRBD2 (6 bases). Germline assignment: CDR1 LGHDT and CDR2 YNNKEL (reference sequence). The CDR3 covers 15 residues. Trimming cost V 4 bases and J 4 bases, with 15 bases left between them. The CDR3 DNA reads TGTGCCAGCAGCCTCGGGACTCCTGGGGCAGATACGCAGTATTTT. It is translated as CASSLGTPGADTQYF.

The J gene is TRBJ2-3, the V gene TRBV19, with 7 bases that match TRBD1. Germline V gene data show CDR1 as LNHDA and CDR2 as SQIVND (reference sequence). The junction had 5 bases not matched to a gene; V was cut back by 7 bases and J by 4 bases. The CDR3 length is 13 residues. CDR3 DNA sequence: TGTGCCAGTACAACAGGGGTATCAGATACGCAGTATTTT. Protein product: CASTTGVSDTQYF. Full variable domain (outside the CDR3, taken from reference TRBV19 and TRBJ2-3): DGGITQSPKYLFRKEGQNVTLSCEQNLNHDAMYWYRQDPGQGLRLIYYSQIVNDFQKGDIAEGYSVSREKKESFPLTVTSAQKNPTAFYLCASTTGVSDTQYFGPGTRLTVL.

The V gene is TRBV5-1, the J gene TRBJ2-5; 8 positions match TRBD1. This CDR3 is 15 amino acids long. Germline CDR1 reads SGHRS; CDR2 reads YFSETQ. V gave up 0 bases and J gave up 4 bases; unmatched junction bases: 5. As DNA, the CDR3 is TGCGCCAGCAGCTTGGGCGGGACAGGTGGAGAGACCCAGTACTTC. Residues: CASSLGGTGGETQYF.

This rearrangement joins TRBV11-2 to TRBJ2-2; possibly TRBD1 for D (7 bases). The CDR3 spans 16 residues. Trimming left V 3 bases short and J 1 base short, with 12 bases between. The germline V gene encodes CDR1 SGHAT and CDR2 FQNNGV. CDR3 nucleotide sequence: TGTGCCAGCAGCTTTGCGGGACAGATGAACACCGGGGAGCTGTTTTTT. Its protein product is CASSFAGQMNTGELFF. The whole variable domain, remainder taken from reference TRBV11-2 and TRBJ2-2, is EAGVAQSPRYKIIEKRQSVAFWCNPISGHATLYWYQQILGQGPKLLIQFQNNGVVDDSQLPKDRFSAERLKGVDSTLKIQPAKLEDSAVYLCASSFAGQMNTGELFFGEGSRLTVL.

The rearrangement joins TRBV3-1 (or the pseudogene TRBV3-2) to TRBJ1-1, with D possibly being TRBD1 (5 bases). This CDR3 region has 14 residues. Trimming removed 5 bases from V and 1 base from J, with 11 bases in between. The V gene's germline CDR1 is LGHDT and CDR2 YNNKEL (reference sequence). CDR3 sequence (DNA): TGTGCCAGCAGCGCCTCAACAGGGAACACTGAAGCTTTCTTT. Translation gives CASSASTGNTEAFF.

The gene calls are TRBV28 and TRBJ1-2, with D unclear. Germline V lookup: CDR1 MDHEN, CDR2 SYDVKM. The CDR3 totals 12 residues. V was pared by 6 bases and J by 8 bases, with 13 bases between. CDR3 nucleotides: TGTGCCAGCAGCCCAGGCGTCGGAGGCTACACCTTC. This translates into CASSPGVGGYTF.

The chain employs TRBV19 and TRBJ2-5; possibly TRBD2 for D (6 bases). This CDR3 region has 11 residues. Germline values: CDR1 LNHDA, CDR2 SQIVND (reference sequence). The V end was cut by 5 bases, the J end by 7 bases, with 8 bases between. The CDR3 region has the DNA TGTGCCAGTAGTCCCGGGGGGACCCAGTACTTC. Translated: CASSPGGTQYF.

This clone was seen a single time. CDR3 residues: CASSAYETYEQYF. In nucleotides, the CDR3 is TGTGCCAGCAGCGCCTATGAAACCTACGAGCAGTACTTC. This chain links TRBV11-3 with TRBJ2-7, with D hard to call. Germline V gene lookup returns CDR1 SGHNT and CDR2 YENEEA. The CDR3 runs 13 residues. The germline V and J ends were trimmed by 5 bases and 2 bases, with 10 bases remaining between them.

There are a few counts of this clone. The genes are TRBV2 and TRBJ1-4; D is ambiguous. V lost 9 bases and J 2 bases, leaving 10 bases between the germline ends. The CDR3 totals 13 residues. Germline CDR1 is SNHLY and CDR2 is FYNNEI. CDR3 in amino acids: CASTLGTNEKLFF. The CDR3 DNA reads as TGTGCCAGTACACTAGGGACTAATGAAAAACTGTTTTTT. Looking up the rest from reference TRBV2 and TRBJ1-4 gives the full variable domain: EPEVTQTPSHQVTQMGQEVILRCVPISNHLYFYWYRQILGQKVEFLVSFYNNEISEKSEIFDDQFSVERPDGSNFTLKIRSTKLEDSAMYFCASTLGTNEKLFFGSGTQLSVL.

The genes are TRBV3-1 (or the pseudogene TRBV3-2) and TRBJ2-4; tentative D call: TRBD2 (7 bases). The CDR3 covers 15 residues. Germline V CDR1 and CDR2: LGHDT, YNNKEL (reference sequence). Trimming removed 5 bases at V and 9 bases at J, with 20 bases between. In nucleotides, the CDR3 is TGTGCCAGCAGCTTCCGAACGAGGGGGGGCAGCATTCAGTACTTC. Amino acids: CASSFRTRGGSIQYF.

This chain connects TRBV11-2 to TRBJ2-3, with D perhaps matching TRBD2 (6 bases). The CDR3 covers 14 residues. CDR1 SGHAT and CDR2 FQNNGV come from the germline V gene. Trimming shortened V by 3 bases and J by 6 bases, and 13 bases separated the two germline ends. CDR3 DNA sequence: TGTGCCAGCAGCTTGGGGGGTGGAGTTGATACGCAGTATTTT. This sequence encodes CASSLGGGVDTQYF.

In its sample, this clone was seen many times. The CDR3 bases are TGTGCCAGTTCTACGGGACAGCTTGTTAACTATGGCTACACCTTC. It specifies CASSTGQLVNYGYTF. The chain is built from TRBV19 and TRBJ1-2; 7 bases agree with TRBD1. The CDR3 extends over 15 amino acids. V gave up 8 bases and J gave up 1 base; unmatched junction bases: 10. The germline V gene has CDR1 LNHDA and CDR2 SQIVND (reference sequence).

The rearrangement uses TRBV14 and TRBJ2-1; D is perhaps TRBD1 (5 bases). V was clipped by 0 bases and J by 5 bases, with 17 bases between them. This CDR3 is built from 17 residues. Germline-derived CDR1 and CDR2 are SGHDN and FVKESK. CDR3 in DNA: TGTGCCAGCAGCCAAGACTTGGGTAGGGGTTGGAACAATGAGCAGTTCTTC. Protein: CASSQDLGRGWNNEQFF.

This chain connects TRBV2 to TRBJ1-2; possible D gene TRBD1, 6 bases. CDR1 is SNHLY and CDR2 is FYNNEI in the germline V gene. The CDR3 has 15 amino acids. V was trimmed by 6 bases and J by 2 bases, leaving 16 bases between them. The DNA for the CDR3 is TGTGCCAGCAGACGGCTGGGGGGGCCAAACTATGGCTACACCTTC. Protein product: CASRRLGGPNYGYTF.